The TCR beta chain described here comes from a study of T cells in Graves' hyperthyroidism and ophthalmopathy. The CDR3 is 13 residues long. CDR1 and CDR2 from the germline V gene are SEHNR and FQNEAQ (reference sequence). The source material, RNA transcripts, was used to amplify TCR beta CDR3 regions. First-round RT-PCR of the TCR CDR3 relied on the HTBI primer set. TCRdb called the multiplex PCR reads again in MiXCR, with one record for every CDR3 protein. The data contain around 540,000 distinct CDR3 sequences, under 60% of them singletons. Ten or more counts support this clonotype. One end of the junction fails to match germline, which may point to a read error. Recently diagnosed hyperthyroidism of less than 2 months' duration affected patients aged 18 to 65.

This chain uses TRBV7-9 with TRBJ2-5, with 8 bases that match TRBD2. This sequence originates from a woman under 30 with Graves' hyperthyroidism. Sequencing was carried out using peripheral blood or thyroid tissue (not recorded which). The CDR3 nucleotides are TGCGCCAGCAGCCGGGGGGGCCAAGAGACCCAGTACTTC. Its protein is CASSRGGQETQYF.